This T cell receptor (beta chain) was identified in a study of kidney transplant recipient with SARS-CoV-2 infection. Using its own MiXCR run on the reads, TCRdb lists one record per CDR3 protein. The sample has 200,000 to 300,000 distinct CDR3 sequences, around 28% seen once; the top ten hold around 7.8%. The CDR3 length is 17 residues. The V and J ends lost 3 bases and 4 bases respectively, with 21 bases between them. Germline CDR1 reads LGHDT; CDR2 reads YNNKEL (reference sequence). Many counts were recorded for this clonotype. The chain couples TRBV3-1 to TRBJ1-1, with no clear D. The receptor's source is a male patient between 25 and 39 years old who had COVID-19 and was a kidney transplant recipient. Some of the T cells may derive from the graft donor. The sample consisted of a blood sample, taken at baseline and on day 111 from a kidney transplant recipient. Here the CDR3 reads CASSQPRPISIRTEAFF. CDR3 DNA: TGTGCCAGCAGCCAGCCGCGTCCCATTTCAATTCGCACTGAAGCTTTCTTT.